The 26 T cell receptor beta chains given below trace back to one sample, sequenced in a study of blood T cell repertoires in COVID-19. Generated by immunoSEQ multiplex PCR, the TCRdb table keeps only in-frame clones and is missing some. The repertoire has 450,000 or so clones, approximately 90% of them found once; the top ten carry 0.8% to 0.85%. The sequenced sample was peripheral blood. These receptors all stem from a man aged 18-30 years with COVID-19, enrolled during active disease.

This chain links TRBV9 with TRBJ2-7, with 11 bases fitting TRBD2. The germline V gene encodes CDR1 SGDLS and CDR2 YYNGEE. V was clipped by 0 bases and J by 3 bases; unmatched bases: 5. The CDR3 loop spans 16 amino acids. CDR3: CASSVGGTSGNYEQYF. In DNA, the CDR3 is TGTGCCAGCAGCGTAGGCGGGACTAGCGGAAACTACGAGCAGTACTTC. Drawing the rest from reference TRBV9 and TRBJ2-7, the complete variable domain is DSGVTQTPKHLITATGQRVTLRCSPRSGDLSVYWYQQSLDQGLQFLIQYYNGEERAKGNILERFSAQQFPDLHSELNLSSLELGDSALYFCASSVGGTSGNYEQYFGPGTRLTVT.

V and J are TRBV13 and TRBJ2-1; 16 nucleotides agree with TRBD2. This CDR3 is 15 amino acids long. With 5 bases clipped from V and 8 bases from J, the junction kept 3 bases outside the gene matches. CDR1 and CDR2 from the germline V gene are PRHDT and FYEKMQ (reference sequence). DNA for the CDR3: TGTGCCAGCAGCGGGACTAGCGGGAGGGTCGATGAGCAGTTCTTC. Its protein product is CASSGTSGRVDEQFF.

This CDR3 reads CASSFPGPGGYEQYF. CDR3 nucleotides: TGTGCCAGCAGCTTCCCCGGCCCGGGGGGCTACGAGCAGTACTTC. The rearrangement joins TRBV11-2 to TRBJ2-7; 7 bases map to TRBD2. This CDR3 region has 15 residues. The V segment lost 3 bases and the J segment 3 bases; nucleotides outside the gene matches: 8. Germline assignment: CDR1 SGHAT and CDR2 FQNNGV.

J is TRBJ1-2 and V is TRBV30; D gene ambiguous. This CDR3 is 12 amino acids long. Between the trimmed V and J ends, which lost 2 bases and 4 bases, there was a span of 8 bases. Germline V gene data show CDR1 as GTSNPN and CDR2 as SVGIG (reference sequence). The CDR3 DNA reads TGTGCCTGGAGTTCGCAGTCCTATGGCTACACCTTC. Protein product: CAWSSQSYGYTF. Combining the CDR3 with reference TRBV30 and TRBJ1-2 gives the whole variable domain SQTIHQWPATLVQPVGSPLSLECTVEGTSNPNLYWYRQAAGRGLQLLFYSVGIGQISSEVPQNLSASRPQDRQFILSSKKLLLSDSGFYLCAWSSQSYGYTFGSGTRLTVV.

The V and J genes are TRBV24-1 and TRBJ2-3; 9 positions agree with TRBD1. CDR1 and CDR2 (germline): KGHDR, SFDVKD. This CDR3 comprises 16 residues. J gave up 4 bases and V 4 bases, and 8 bases lay outside the gene matches. CDR3 residues: CATSDKGTGFSDTQYF. Here the CDR3 DNA reads TGTGCCACCAGTGACAAGGGGACAGGGTTCTCAGATACGCAGTATTTT.

The rearrangement uses TRBV24-1 and TRBJ2-1; the match to TRBD1 covers 8 bases. The CDR3 contains 17 residues. CDR1 is KGHDR, CDR2 SFDVKD, per germline. The J segment lost 2 bases and the V segment lost 5 bases, leaving 10 bases of the junction unmatched. CDR3 protein: CATSGEARGRTYNEQFF. CDR3 coding DNA: TGTGCCACCAGTGGTGAGGCCAGGGGGCGGACCTACAATGAGCAGTTCTTC.

This chain joins TRBV19 and TRBJ2-7; 7 bases agree with TRBD1. CDR3 length: 13 amino acids. CDR1 and CDR2 from the germline V gene are LNHDA and SQIVND (reference sequence). Trimming removed 7 bases from V and 6 bases from J; junction bases left unmatched: 9. The CDR3 is CASTQGVLGEQYF. DNA for the CDR3: TGTGCCAGTACCCAGGGGGTTTTGGGCGAGCAGTACTTC.

The gene calls are TRBV3-1 (or the pseudogene TRBV3-2) and TRBJ1-1; 12 nucleotides agree with TRBD1. The trim removed 6 bases at V and 6 bases at J, leaving 20 bases unmatched. From germline, CDR1 is LGHDT and CDR2 YNNKEL (reference sequence). The CDR3 covers 19 residues. In DNA form, the CDR3 reads TGTGCCAGCAGACATCGACCGGGACAGGGGGCGCGGGACAAGGCTGAAGCTTTCTTT. This gives the protein CASRHRPGQGARDKAEAFF.

Points on this clone: The same CDR3 also results from other DNA sequences found in this sample. The chain carries TRBV6-2 or TRBV6-3 and TRBJ2-7; D not resolved. V lost 6 bases, J lost 2 bases, and 8 bases lay in between. The V gene's germline CDR1 is MNHEY and CDR2 SVGEGT. The CDR3 sequence is 12 residues long. The CDR3 nucleotides read TGTGCCAGCAGCACCGACACCTACGAGCAGTACTTC. This sequence encodes CASSTDTYEQYF.

The chain links TRBV19 to TRBJ1-1; D remains unclear. V gave up 1 base and J gave up 1 base, with 7 bases separating them. The CDR3 sequence is 14 residues long. The germline CDR1 and CDR2 sequences are LNHDA and SQIVND (reference sequence). For the CDR3, the DNA is TGTGCCAGTAGTATAGGCGGCTCGAACACTGAAGCTTTCTTT. Encoded protein: CASSIGGSNTEAFF.

This clone has a single count. The V and J genes are TRBV19 and TRBJ2-3; 7 bases agree with TRBD1. The CDR3 covers 14 residues. Germline V CDR1 and CDR2: LNHDA, SQIVND (reference sequence). V trimming: 3 bases; J trimming: 3 bases; junction bases outside the gene matches: 3. As DNA, the CDR3 is TGTGCCAGTAGTATGGGGGACAGAACAGATACGCAGTATTTT. It is translated as CASSMGDRTDTQYF.

The V and J genes are TRBV7-2 and TRBJ1-1; 7 nucleotides align to TRBD1. This CDR3 has 14 amino acids. Per the germline V gene, CDR1 is SGHTA and CDR2 is FQGNSA. J was trimmed by 8 bases and V by 4 bases; bases with no gene match: 10. In DNA, the CDR3 is TGTGCCAGCAGCTCCCAAAATGGGGGACAGGAAGCTTTCTTT. Translating it yields CASSSQNGGQEAFF.

CDR3 DNA: TGCGCCAGCAGCGTGACTAGCGGTGTAGATACGCAGTATTTT. This encodes CASSVTSGVDTQYF. The chain joins TRBV5-1 to TRBJ2-3; 9 nucleotides match TRBD2. V trimming: 4 bases; J trimming: 5 bases; junction bases outside the gene matches: 5. The V gene's germline CDR1 is SGHRS and CDR2 YFSETQ. The CDR3 covers 14 residues.

V usage is TRBV2 and J usage is TRBJ2-5, with D uncertain. The CDR3 runs 12 residues. The germline V gene encodes CDR1 SNHLY and CDR2 FYNNEI. Deletions cut 5 bases from V and 3 bases from J, with 7 bases between. The CDR3 protein is CASSPREETQYF. CDR3 in DNA: TGTGCCAGCAGTCCCCGGGAAGAGACCCAGTACTTC.

This clone was seen only a few times. The chain uses TRBV18 and TRBJ2-3; 7 bases agree with TRBD1. The J segment lost 0 bases and the V segment lost 5 bases, leaving 8 bases of the junction unmatched. CDR1 and CDR2 from the germline V gene are KGHSH and LQKENI. This CDR3 contains 16 residues. The chain's CDR3 is CASSTRQGSSTDTQYF. The CDR3 region has the DNA TGTGCCAGCTCAACGCGACAGGGATCTAGCACAGATACGCAGTATTTT.

This chain connects TRBV19 to TRBJ2-5; 9 bases line up with TRBD1. The CDR3 totals 19 residues. Germline CDR1 reads LNHDA; CDR2 reads SQIVND (reference sequence). V trimming: 5 bases; J trimming: 0 bases; junction bases outside the gene matches: 16. CDR3 sequence reads: CASSSPGTGLHGYQETQYF. Written as DNA, the CDR3 is TGTGCCAGTAGTTCCCCCGGGACAGGGTTGCACGGGTACCAAGAGACCCAGTACTTC.

This clone was detected once. The chain combines TRBV7-2 with TRBJ2-3; tentative D call: TRBD2 (6 bases). Looked up from germline, CDR1 is SGHTA and CDR2 is FQGNSA. The CDR3 extends over 15 amino acids. V was clipped by 2 bases and J by 5 bases, with 14 bases between them. The CDR3 DNA reads TGTGCCAGCAGCTTAATGGGGCTCGGGGGAGATACGCAGTATTTT. It specifies CASSLMGLGGDTQYF.

Here the CDR3 reads CASSPRDRVVGELFF. The CDR3 region has the DNA TGTGCCAGCAGCCCCCGGGACAGGGTGGTCGGGGAGCTGTTTTTT. V usage is TRBV3-1 (or the pseudogene TRBV3-2) and J usage is TRBJ2-2; 9 bases are a match to TRBD1. The J segment lost 7 bases and the V segment lost 4 bases, leaving 7 bases of the junction unmatched. The CDR3 runs 15 residues. Germline CDR1 and CDR2: LGHDT and YNNKEL (reference sequence).

For this clone: The sample contains more than one DNA sequence encoding this CDR3. This chain joins TRBV7-8 and TRBJ2-2, with 8 bases identical to TRBD1. Germline trimming cut 5 bases from V and 4 bases from J; bases unmatched to any gene: 6. Germline V CDR1 and CDR2: SGHVS, FQNEAQ. The CDR3 spans 15 residues. CDR3 sequence (DNA): TGTGCCAGCAGCCAAGGACAGGGAAGCACCGGGGAGCTGTTTTTT. Translation gives CASSQGQGSTGELFF.

As regards this clone: The sample has other DNA sequences that encode this CDR3 too. The V and J genes are TRBV19 and TRBJ2-2, with D possibly being TRBD2 (6 bases). The germline CDR1 and CDR2 sequences are LNHDA and SQIVND (reference sequence). The CDR3 is made up of 15 amino acids. V was trimmed by 3 bases and J by 0 bases, leaving 8 bases between them. For the CDR3, the DNA is TGTGCCAGTAGTATTGGAGGGACGAACACCGGGGAGCTGTTTTTT. Translation: CASSIGGTNTGELFF.

The chain has TRBV19 and TRBJ1-2, with 7 nucleotides matching TRBD1. CDR1 and CDR2 from the germline V gene are LNHDA and SQIVND (reference sequence). This CDR3 is built from 13 residues. Trimming took 7 bases from V and 5 from J; bases not matched to a gene: 7. CDR3: CASTEQGFYGYTF. Written as DNA, the CDR3 is TGTGCCAGTACCGAACAGGGGTTTTATGGCTACACCTTC.

The chain couples TRBV6-5 to TRBJ2-2, with 10 nucleotides matching TRBD2. V shed 10 bases, J shed 3 bases, and the junction held 5 bases outside the gene matches. Germline V gene data show CDR1 as MNHEY and CDR2 as SVGAGI. The CDR3 loop spans 14 amino acids. The CDR3, as DNA: TGTGCCACCACAGCGGGGGGGCACACCGGGGAGCTGTTTTTT. This codes for CATTAGGHTGELFF.

V is TRBV9 and J is TRBJ1-4, with TRBD1 matching over 8 bases. The CDR3 has 14 residues. CDR1 and CDR2 from the germline V gene are SGDLS and YYNGEE. Unmatched junction bases numbered 7, after V lost 4 bases and J lost 8 bases. The chain's CDR3 is CASSPGQVEEKLFF. The DNA of the CDR3 is TGTGCCAGCAGCCCGGGACAGGTAGAGGAAAAACTGTTTTTT.

This clone was detected only a few times. The chain combines TRBV2 with TRBJ2-7, with 12 nucleotides matching TRBD2. Germline V gene sequence: CDR1 SNHLY, CDR2 FYNNEI. V shed 7 bases, J shed 5 bases, and the junction held 6 bases outside the gene matches. The CDR3 covers 14 residues. The CDR3 spells CASTWTSGTDEQYF. The CDR3 DNA is TGTGCCAGCACCTGGACTAGCGGGACTGACGAGCAGTACTTC.

CDR3 in DNA: TGTGCCAGCACCCTAGCACAGGGACCCTCGGAACCCCAGCATTTT. This gives the protein CASTLAQGPSEPQHF. This sequence joins TRBV2 and TRBJ1-5; D may be TRBD1 (6 bases). This CDR3 has 15 residues. The germline gives CDR1 SNHLY, CDR2 FYNNEI. V lost 7 bases and J 10 bases, leaving 23 bases between the germline ends.

The chain uses TRBV6-5 and TRBJ2-3; 8 bases map to TRBD2. Per germline, CDR1 MNHEY and CDR2 SVGAGI. Trimming at V came to 4 bases and at J to 4 bases, leaving 4 bases not matched to a gene. The CDR3 is 14 residues long. The CDR3 loop reads CASSSGGRSDTQYF. In DNA form, the CDR3 reads TGTGCCAGCAGTTCAGGCGGGAGGTCAGATACGCAGTATTTT.